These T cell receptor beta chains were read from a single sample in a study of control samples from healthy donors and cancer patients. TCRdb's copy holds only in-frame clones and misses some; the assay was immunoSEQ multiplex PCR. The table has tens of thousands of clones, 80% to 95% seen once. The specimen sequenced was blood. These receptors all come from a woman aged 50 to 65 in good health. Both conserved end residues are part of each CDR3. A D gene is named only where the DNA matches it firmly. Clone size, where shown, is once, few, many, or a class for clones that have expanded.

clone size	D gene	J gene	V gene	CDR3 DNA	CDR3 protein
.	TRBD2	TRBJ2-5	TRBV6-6	TGTGCCAGCAGTTACGGGGGGGACCAGTACTTC	CASSYGGDQYF
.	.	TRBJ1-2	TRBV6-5	TGTGCCAGCAGTTACTCCACGCAGGGGAGCTATGGCTACACCTTC	CASSYSTQGSYGYTF
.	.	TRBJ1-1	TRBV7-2	TGTGCCAGCAGCTTAGAATTCGACACCTCGTGGACTGAAGCTTTCTTT	CASSLEFDTSWTEAFF
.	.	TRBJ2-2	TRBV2	TGTGCCAGCAGCGGGGACGGGGAGCTGTTTTTT	CASSGDGELFF
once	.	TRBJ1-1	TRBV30	TGTGCCTGGAGGAGGGAGTTGTTGAACACTGAAGCTTTCTTT	CAWRRELLNTEAFF
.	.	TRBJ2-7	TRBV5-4	TGTGCCAGCAGCTCGGAGACAGGGACTTTCCACGAGCAGTACTTC	CASSSETGTFHEQYF
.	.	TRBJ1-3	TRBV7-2	TGTGCCAGCAGCTTATCTGGAAACACCATATATTTT	CASSLSGNTIYF
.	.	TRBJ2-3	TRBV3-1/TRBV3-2	TGTGCCAGCAGCGGGGTCCGGGGCACAGATACGCAGTATTTT	CASSGVRGTDTQYF
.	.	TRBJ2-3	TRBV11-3	TGTGCCAGCAGTCTAACTGGAAGCACAGATACGCAGTATTTT	CASSLTGSTDTQYF
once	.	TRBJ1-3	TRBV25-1	TGTGCCAGCAGTGAATTCGTCTCTGGAAACACCATATATTTT	CASSEFVSGNTIYF
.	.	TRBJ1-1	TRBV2	TGTGCCAGCAGTGAACAGGGAAACACTGAAGCTTTCTTT	CASSEQGNTEAFF
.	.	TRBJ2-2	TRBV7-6	TGTGCCAGCAGCTTAGGGCAAGGGGCCACCGGGGAGCTGTTTTTT	CASSLGQGATGELFF
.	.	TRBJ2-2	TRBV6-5	TGTGCCAGCAGTTACGTGACATTCTCGAACACCGGGGAGCTGTTTTTT	CASSYVTFSNTGELFF
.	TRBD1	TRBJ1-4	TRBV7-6	TGTGCCAGCAGCCCACAGACAGGGTTCACAACTAATGAAAAACTGTTTTTT	CASSPQTGFTTNEKLFF
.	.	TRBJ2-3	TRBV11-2	TGTGCCAGCAGCTTAGGAATGCTACAGGACACAGATACGCAGTATTTT	CASSLGMLQDTDTQYF
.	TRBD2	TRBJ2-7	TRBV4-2	TGTGCCAGCAGCCAAGGTCTCGCGGGGGCCTACGAGCAGTACTTC	CASSQGLAGAYEQYF
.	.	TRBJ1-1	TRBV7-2	TGTGCCAGCAGCTCATCCCGGGTCAAAAACACTGAAGCTTTCTTT	CASSSSRVKNTEAFF